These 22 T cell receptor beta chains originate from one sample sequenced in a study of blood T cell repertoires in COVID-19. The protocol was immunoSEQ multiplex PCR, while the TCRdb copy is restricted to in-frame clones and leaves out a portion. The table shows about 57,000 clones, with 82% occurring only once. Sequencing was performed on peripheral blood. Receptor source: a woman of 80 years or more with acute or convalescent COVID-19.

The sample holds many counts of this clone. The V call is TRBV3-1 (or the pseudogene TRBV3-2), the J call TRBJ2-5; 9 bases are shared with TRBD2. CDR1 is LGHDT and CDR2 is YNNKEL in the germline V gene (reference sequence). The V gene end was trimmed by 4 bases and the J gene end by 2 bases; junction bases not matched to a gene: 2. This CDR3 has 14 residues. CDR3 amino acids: CASSLSGGQETQYF. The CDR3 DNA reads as TGTGCCAGCAGCCTTAGCGGGGGTCAAGAGACCCAGTACTTC.

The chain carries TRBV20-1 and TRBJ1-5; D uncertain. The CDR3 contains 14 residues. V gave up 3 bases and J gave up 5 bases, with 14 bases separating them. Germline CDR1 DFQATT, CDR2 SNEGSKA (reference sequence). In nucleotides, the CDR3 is TGCAGTGCTAGTATGCAGTCGGCGGATCAGCCCCAGCATTTT. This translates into CSASMQSADQPQHF.

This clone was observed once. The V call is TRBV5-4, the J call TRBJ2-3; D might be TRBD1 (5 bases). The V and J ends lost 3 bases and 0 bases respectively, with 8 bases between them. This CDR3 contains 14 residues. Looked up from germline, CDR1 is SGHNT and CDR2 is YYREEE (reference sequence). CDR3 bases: TGTGCCAGCAGCTCGGACATTAGCACAGATACGCAGTATTTT. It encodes CASSSDISTDTQYF.

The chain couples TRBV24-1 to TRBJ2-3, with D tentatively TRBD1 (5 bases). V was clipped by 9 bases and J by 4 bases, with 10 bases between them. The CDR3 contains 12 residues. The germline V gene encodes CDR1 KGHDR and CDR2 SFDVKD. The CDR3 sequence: CATAQGSDTQYF. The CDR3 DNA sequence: TGTGCCACCGCTCAGGGATCAGATACGCAGTATTTT.

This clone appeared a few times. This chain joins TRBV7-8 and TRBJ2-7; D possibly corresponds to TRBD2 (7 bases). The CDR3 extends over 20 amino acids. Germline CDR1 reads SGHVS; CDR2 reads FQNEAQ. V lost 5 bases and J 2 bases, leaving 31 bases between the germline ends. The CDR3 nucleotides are TGTGCCAGCAGCCCTTACCGTAACCGGGGGGCGCTGACCTATACCTACGAGCAGTACTTC. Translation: CASSPYRNRGALTYTYEQYF.

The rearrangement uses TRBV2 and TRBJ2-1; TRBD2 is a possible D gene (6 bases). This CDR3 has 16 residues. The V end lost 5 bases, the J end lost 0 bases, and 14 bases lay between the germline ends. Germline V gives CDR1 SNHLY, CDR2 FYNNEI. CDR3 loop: CASSPRDGSSYNEQFF. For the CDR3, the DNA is TGTGCCAGCAGTCCTCGGGACGGGAGCTCCTACAATGAGCAGTTCTTC.

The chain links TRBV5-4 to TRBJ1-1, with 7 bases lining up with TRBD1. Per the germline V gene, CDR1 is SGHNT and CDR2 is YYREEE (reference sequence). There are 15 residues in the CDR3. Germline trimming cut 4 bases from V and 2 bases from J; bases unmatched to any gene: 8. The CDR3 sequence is CASSPRQGVNTEAFF. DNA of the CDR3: TGTGCCAGCAGCCCCCGACAGGGAGTCAACACTGAAGCTTTCTTT. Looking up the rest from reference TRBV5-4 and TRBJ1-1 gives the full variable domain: ETGVTQSPTHLIKTRGQQVTLRCSSQSGHNTVSWYQQALGQGPQFIFQYYREEENGRGNFPPRFSGLQFPNYSSELNVNALELDDSALYLCASSPRQGVNTEAFFGQGTRLTVV.

As DNA, the CDR3 is TGCGCCAGCAGGGAGAGGACAGGTGACTATGGCTACACCTTC. Translating gives CASRERTGDYGYTF. The chain recombines TRBV5-1 with TRBJ1-2; 7 bases align to TRBD1. The V segment lost 5 bases and the J segment 3 bases; nucleotides outside the gene matches: 7. Per the germline V gene, CDR1 is SGHRS and CDR2 is YFSETQ. CDR3 length equals 14 residues.

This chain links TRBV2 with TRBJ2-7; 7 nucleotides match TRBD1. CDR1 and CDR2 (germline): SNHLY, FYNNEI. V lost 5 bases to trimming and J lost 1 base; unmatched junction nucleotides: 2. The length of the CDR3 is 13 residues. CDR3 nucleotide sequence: TGTGCCAGCAGTCAGGGGGTTTCCTACGAGCAGTACTTC. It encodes CASSQGVSYEQYF.

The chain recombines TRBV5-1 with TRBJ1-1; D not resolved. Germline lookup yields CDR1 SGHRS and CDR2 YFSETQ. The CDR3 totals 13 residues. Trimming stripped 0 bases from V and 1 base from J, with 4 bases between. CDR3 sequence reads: CASSLERNTEAFF. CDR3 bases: TGCGCCAGCAGCTTGGAGAGGAACACTGAAGCTTTCTTT.

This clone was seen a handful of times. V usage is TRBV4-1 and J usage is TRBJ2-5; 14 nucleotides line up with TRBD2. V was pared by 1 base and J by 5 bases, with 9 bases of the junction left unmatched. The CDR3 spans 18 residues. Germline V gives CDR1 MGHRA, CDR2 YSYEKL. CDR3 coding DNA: TGCGCCAGCAGCCAAGCCCCGACTAGCGGGGGGGTTTGGGAGACCCAGTACTTC. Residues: CASSQAPTSGGVWETQYF.

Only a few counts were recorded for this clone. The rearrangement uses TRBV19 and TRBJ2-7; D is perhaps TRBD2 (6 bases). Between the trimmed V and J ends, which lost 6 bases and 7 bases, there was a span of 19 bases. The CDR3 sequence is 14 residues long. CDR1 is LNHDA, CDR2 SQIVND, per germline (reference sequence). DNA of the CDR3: TGTGCCAGTAGCCCGGGACTGGGTAAATTAGAGCAGTACTTC. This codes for CASSPGLGKLEQYF.

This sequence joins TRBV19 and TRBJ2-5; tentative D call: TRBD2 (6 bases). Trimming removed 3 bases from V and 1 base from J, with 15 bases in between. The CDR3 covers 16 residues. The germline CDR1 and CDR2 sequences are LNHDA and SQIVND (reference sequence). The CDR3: CASSIGTHLSQETQYF. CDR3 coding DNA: TGTGCCAGTAGTATCGGGACTCACCTAAGCCAAGAGACCCAGTACTTC.

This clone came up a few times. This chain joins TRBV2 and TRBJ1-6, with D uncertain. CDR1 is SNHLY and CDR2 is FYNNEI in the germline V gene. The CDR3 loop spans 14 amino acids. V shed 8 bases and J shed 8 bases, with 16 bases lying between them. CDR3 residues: CASAARSEDSPLHF. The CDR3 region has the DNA TGTGCCAGCGCCGCCCGAAGCGAGGATTCACCCCTCCACTTT.

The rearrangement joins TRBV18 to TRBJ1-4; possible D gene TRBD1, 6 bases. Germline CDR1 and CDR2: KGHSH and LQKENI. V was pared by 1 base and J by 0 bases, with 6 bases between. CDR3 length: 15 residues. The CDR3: CASSPRQATNEKLFF. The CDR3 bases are TGTGCCAGCTCACCACGACAGGCAACTAATGAAAAACTGTTTTTT.

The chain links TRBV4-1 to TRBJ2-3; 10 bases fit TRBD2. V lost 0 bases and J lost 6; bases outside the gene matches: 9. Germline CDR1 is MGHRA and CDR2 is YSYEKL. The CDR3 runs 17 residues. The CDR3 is CASSQEGSGRAWDTQYF. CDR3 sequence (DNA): TGCGCCAGCAGCCAAGAAGGGAGCGGGAGGGCCTGGGATACGCAGTATTTT.

The CDR3 DNA is TGTGCCACCAGCAGAGATTTGACACTAGCGCGTGAGCAGTTCTTC. It yields the protein CATSRDLTLAREQFF. The J gene is TRBJ2-1, the V gene TRBV15; 7 nucleotides match TRBD2. V shed 0 bases, J shed 9 bases, and the junction held 8 bases outside the gene matches. Germline V CDR1 and CDR2: LNHNV, YYDKDF (reference sequence). The CDR3 covers 15 residues.

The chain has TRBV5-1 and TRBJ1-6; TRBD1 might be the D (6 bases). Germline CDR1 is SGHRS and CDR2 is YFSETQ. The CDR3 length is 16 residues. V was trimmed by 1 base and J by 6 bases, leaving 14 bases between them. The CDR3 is CASSLTASRGNSPLHF. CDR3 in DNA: TGCGCCAGCAGCTTGACCGCGAGCAGGGGTAATTCACCCCTCCACTTT. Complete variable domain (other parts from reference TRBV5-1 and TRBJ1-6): KAGVTQTPRYLIKTRGQQVTLSCSPISGHRSVSWYQQTPGQGLQFLFEYFSETQRNKGNFPGRFSGRQFSNSRSEMNVSTLELGDSALYLCASSLTASRGNSPLHFGNGTRLTVT.

CDR3 residues: CASSVDPSGRGAKNIQYF. CDR3 DNA sequence: TGTGCCAGCAGCGTAGATCCTAGCGGGAGGGGAGCCAAAAACATTCAGTACTTC. The rearrangement links TRBV9 to TRBJ2-4; 12 bases are a match to TRBD2. Germline V gives CDR1 SGDLS, CDR2 YYNGEE. The CDR3 has 18 amino acids. The junction had 4 bases not matched to a gene; V was cut back by 0 bases and J by 0 bases.

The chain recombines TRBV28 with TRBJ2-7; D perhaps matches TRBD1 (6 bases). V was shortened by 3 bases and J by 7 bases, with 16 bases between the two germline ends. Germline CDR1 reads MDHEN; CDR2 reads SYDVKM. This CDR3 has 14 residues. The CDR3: CASSLRPGAGEQYF. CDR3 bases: TGTGCCAGCAGTTTGAGACCAGGGGCTGGGGAGCAGTACTTC.

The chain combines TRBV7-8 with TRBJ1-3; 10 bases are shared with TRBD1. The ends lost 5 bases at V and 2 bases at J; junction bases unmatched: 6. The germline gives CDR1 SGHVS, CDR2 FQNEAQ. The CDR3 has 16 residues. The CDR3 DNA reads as TGTGCCAGCAGCACGGCCGGGACAGGGGCTGGAAACACCATATATTTT. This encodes CASSTAGTGAGNTIYF.

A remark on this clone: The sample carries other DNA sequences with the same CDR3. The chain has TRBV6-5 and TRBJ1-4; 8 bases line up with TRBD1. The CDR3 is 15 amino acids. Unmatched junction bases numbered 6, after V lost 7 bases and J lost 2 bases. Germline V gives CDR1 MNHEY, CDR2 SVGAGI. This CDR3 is CASKGQGATNEKLFF. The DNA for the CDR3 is TGTGCCAGCAAGGGCCAGGGGGCTACTAATGAAAAACTGTTTTTT.